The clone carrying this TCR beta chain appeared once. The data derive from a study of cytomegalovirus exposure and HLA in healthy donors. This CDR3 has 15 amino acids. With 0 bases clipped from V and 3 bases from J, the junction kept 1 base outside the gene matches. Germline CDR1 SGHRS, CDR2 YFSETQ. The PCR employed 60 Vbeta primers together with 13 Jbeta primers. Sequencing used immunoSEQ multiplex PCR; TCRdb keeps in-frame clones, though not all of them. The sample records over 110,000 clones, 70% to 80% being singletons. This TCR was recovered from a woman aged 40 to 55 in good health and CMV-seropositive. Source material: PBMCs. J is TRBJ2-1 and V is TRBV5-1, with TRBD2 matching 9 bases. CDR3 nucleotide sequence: TGCGCCAGCAGCTTGGAAGCGGGAGGCTACAATGAGCAGTTCTTC. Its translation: CASSLEAGGYNEQFF.